Reported below is one TCR beta chain. No antigen is known for it. The source of the sample is a study of T cell responses to AZD1222 COVID-19 vaccine. Method: immunoSEQ multiplex PCR; TCRdb's copy keeps in-frame clones and lacks some. The table has tens of thousands of clones, about 92% seen once. Findings of the study overall: Scientists sampled the repertoires only once the peak T cell response had passed. Spike-specific TCR breadth and depth were elevated following two AZD1222 doses.

This clonotype was sampled from an adult in good health. The specimen comprised peripheral blood, sampled on day 0 of AZD1222 vaccination.

The CDR3 DNA reads as TGCGCCAGCAGCGTAGGCCAAGGGACAAGTAATTCACCCCTCCACTTT. This sequence encodes CASSVGQGTSNSPLHF. The chain employs TRBV5-1 and TRBJ1-6; D is possibly TRBD1 (6 bases). Trimming left V 4 bases short and J 6 bases short, with 17 bases between. The CDR3 consists of 16 residues. Germline CDR1 and CDR2: SGHRS and YFSETQ.